What follows are 22 T cell receptor beta chains derived from one specimen sequenced in a study of T cells in Graves' hyperthyroidism and ophthalmopathy. Amplification yielded TCR beta CDR3 regions, with RNA transcripts as the source. A first-round RT-PCR of the TCR CDR3 used the HTBI primer set. TCRdb passed the multiplex PCR reads through MiXCR, listing each CDR3 protein once. This sample yields hundreds of thousands of distinct CDR3 sequences, of which roughly 16% are seen a single time; approximately 3.8% belongs to the top ten. Material: blood. The receptors stem from a young woman with Graves' hyperthyroidism.

This clonotype was seen many times. This chain connects TRBV3-1 to TRBJ2-5; 7 positions match TRBD2. CDR3 length: 13 amino acids. Germline CDR1 reads LGHDT; CDR2 reads YNNKEL (reference sequence). Trimming cost V 3 bases and J 7 bases; bases outside gene matches: 5. CDR3 loop: CASSQGGDGTQYF. CDR3 bases: TGTGCCAGCAGCCAGGGGGGGGACGGGACCCAGTACTTC.

This clonotype was counted between two and nine times. The chain is built from TRBV2 and TRBJ2-1, with 8 bases identical to TRBD1. Germline V gene lookup returns CDR1 SNHLY and CDR2 FYNNEI. The CDR3 has 14 residues. Unmatched junction bases numbered 13, after V lost 8 bases and J lost 10 bases. CDR3 region: CASGQGKGQREQFF. As DNA, the CDR3 is TGTGCCAGCGGACAGGGTAAGGGGCAAAGAGAGCAGTTCTTC. Variable domain in full (rest from reference TRBV2 and TRBJ2-1): EPEVTQTPSHQVTQMGQEVILRCVPISNHLYFYWYRQILGQKVEFLVSFYNNEISEKSEIFDDQFSVERPDGSNFTLKIRSTKLEDSAMYFCASGQGKGQREQFFGPGTRLTVL.

This clonotype was seen ten or more times. CDR3 DNA sequence: TGCAGTGCTAGAGATGTGGCAGGCCCGCATTCACCCCTCCACTTT. This codes for CSARDVAGPHSPLHF. This rearrangement joins TRBV20-1 to TRBJ1-6, with D hard to call. This CDR3 comprises 15 residues. V was cut by 0 bases and J by 8 bases, with 14 bases left in between. Germline V gene data show CDR1 as DFQATT and CDR2 as SNEGSKA (reference sequence).

CDR3: CASSQEIGGAYEQYF. The CDR3 DNA sequence: TGCGCCAGCAGCCAGGAAATAGGGGGCGCCTACGAGCAGTACTTC. The chain couples TRBV4-3 to TRBJ2-7; 7 bases fit TRBD1. This CDR3 comprises 15 residues. V shed 3 bases and J 2 bases; nucleotides not matched to a gene: 7. Germline V gene data show CDR1 as LGHNA and CDR2 as YSLEER.

V usage is TRBV2 and J usage is TRBJ1-2, with D unclear. Germline CDR1 reads SNHLY; CDR2 reads FYNNEI. CDR3 length: 14 residues. The V end was cut by 3 bases, the J end by 2 bases, with 10 bases between. CDR3 DNA: TGTGCCAGCAGTGAGGGCAGCACAAACTATGGCTACACCTTC. It translates to CASSEGSTNYGYTF.

Ten or more counts support this clonotype. V and J are TRBV28 and TRBJ1-5; D is perhaps TRBD1 (6 bases). CDR1 and CDR2 from the germline V gene are MDHEN and SYDVKM. The V end was cut by 5 bases, the J end by 7 bases, with 21 bases between. The CDR3 consists of 16 residues. CDR3 DNA: TGTGCCAGCAGTCACCCCGCCAGTACAGGGAGGCAGCCCCAGCATTTT. It codes for CASSHPASTGRQPQHF.

The rearrangement uses TRBV4-1 and TRBJ2-7; TRBD1 agrees at 7 bases. This CDR3 region has 15 residues. J was trimmed by 1 base and V by 3 bases; bases with no gene match: 6. Per germline, CDR1 MGHRA and CDR2 YSYEKL. This chain's CDR3 is CASSHLQGPSYEQYF. CDR3 nucleotide sequence: TGCGCCAGCAGCCACCTACAGGGGCCATCCTACGAGCAGTACTTC.

This clonotype showed up many times. The DNA for the CDR3 is TGTGCCAGCAGACTAGCGGGAGGGATCACCGGGGAGCTGTTTTTT. Protein sequence: CASRLAGGITGELFF. This chain uses TRBV6-1 with TRBJ2-2; 13 nucleotides agree with TRBD2. With V trimmed by 6 bases and J by 4 bases, 2 bases remained unmatched. Germline V gene sequence: CDR1 MNHNS, CDR2 SASEGT. The CDR3 totals 15 residues.

This clonotype occurred a few times. The chain couples TRBV7-9 to TRBJ2-1; D gene ambiguous. Trimming took 3 bases from V and 8 from J, leaving 14 bases between them. CDR3 length: 14 amino acids. From germline, CDR1 is SEHNR and CDR2 FQNEAQ (reference sequence). The CDR3 bases are TGTGCCAGCAGCTTGGGTAGAATCGGAGATGAGCAGTTCTTC. Encoded protein: CASSLGRIGDEQFF.

The chain recombines TRBV28 with TRBJ1-2, with unresolved D. Trimming pared 5 bases from V and 1 base from J, leaving 11 bases between. The CDR3 sequence is 14 residues long. The V gene's germline CDR1 is MDHEN and CDR2 SYDVKM. The CDR3 loop reads CASSPTLNNYGYTF. The CDR3, as DNA: TGTGCCAGCAGTCCGACACTAAATAACTATGGCTACACCTTC.

This clonotype has ten or more counts. V usage is TRBV12-3 or TRBV12-4 and J usage is TRBJ1-2; 7 bases match TRBD1. With 4 bases clipped from V and 8 bases from J, the junction kept 4 bases outside the gene matches. The CDR3 contains 12 residues. The CDR3 coding sequence is TGTGCCAGCAGTTCAGGGGGTTGGGGCTACACCTTC. Translating it yields CASSSGGWGYTF.

Only a few counts were recorded for this clonotype. The V gene is TRBV11-2, the J gene TRBJ2-7; 9 bases align to TRBD1. Germline V gives CDR1 SGHAT, CDR2 FQNNGV. The CDR3 contains 14 residues. Trimming took 6 bases from V and 3 from J; bases not matched to a gene: 6. CDR3 sequence (DNA): TGTGCCAGCAGGCCCACAGGGGGCGGCTACGAGCAGTACTTC. This encodes CASRPTGGGYEQYF.

The rearrangement joins TRBV28 to TRBJ1-5, with 8 bases that match TRBD1. Germline CDR1 is MDHEN and CDR2 is SYDVKM. J lost 3 bases, V lost 4 bases, and 11 bases had no gene match. This CDR3 is built from 17 residues. The CDR3 region is CASSSLPGQGPNQPQHF. Written as DNA, the CDR3 is TGTGCCAGCAGTTCCCTACCCGGACAGGGACCCAATCAGCCCCAGCATTTT. Looking up the rest from reference TRBV28 and TRBJ1-5 gives the full variable domain: DVKVTQSSRYLVKRTGEKVFLECVQDMDHENMFWYRQDPGLGLRLIYFSYDVKMKEKGDIPEGYSVSREKKERFSLILESASTNQTSMYLCASSSLPGQGPNQPQHFGDGTRLSIL.

The sample holds many counts of this clonotype. The chain has TRBV7-9 and TRBJ2-2; perhaps TRBD2 as D (6 bases). From germline, CDR1 is SEHNR and CDR2 FQNEAQ (reference sequence). CDR3 length equals 17 residues. V was shortened by 4 bases and J by 5 bases, with 20 bases between the two germline ends. For the CDR3, the DNA is TGTGCCAGCAGCTCATCCCTCAGGGACTTGGTTACCGGGGAGCTGTTTTTT. As protein: CASSSSLRDLVTGELFF.

In its sample, this clonotype was seen many times. The chain combines TRBV2 with TRBJ2-5; TRBD1 matches 10 bases. Germline V gene lookup returns CDR1 SNHLY and CDR2 FYNNEI. V gave up 2 bases and J gave up 5 bases; unmatched junction bases: 5. This CDR3 has 15 amino acids. For the CDR3, the DNA is TGTGCCAGCAGTGAACAGGGACAGGGGCTGGAGACCCAGTACTTC. The encoded protein is CASSEQGQGLETQYF.

This clonotype was picked up many times. The CDR3 region is CSAPPWGQTYEQYF. The CDR3 nucleotides read TGCAGTGCTCCGCCCTGGGGTCAGACCTACGAGCAGTACTTC. The chain joins TRBV20-1 to TRBJ2-7; D gene ambiguous. This CDR3 contains 14 residues. Germline values: CDR1 DFQATT, CDR2 SNEGSKA (reference sequence). Trimming removed 5 bases from V and 2 bases from J, with 16 bases in between.

Only a few counts were recorded for this clonotype. This sequence joins TRBV29-1 and TRBJ2-2, with 7 nucleotides matching TRBD2. After removal of 4 bases from V and 6 bases from J, the junction contained 8 bases not matched to a gene. Germline values: CDR1 SQVTM, CDR2 ANQGSEA. The CDR3 has 14 amino acids. CDR3 DNA: TGCAGCGTTGTGGGGGGAGGGCACGCCGGGGAGCTGTTTTTT. Its protein product is CSVVGGGHAGELFF.

This chain uses TRBV19 with TRBJ1-6, with TRBD1 as a possible D gene (5 bases). Germline V gives CDR1 LNHDA, CDR2 SQIVND (reference sequence). With 5 bases removed from V and 4 bases from J, the gap between germline ends came to 9 bases. This CDR3 has 14 amino acids. DNA of the CDR3: TGTGCCAGTAGTGACCGACAGTATAATTCACCCCTCCACTTT. Translating gives CASSDRQYNSPLHF.

This chain connects TRBV20-1 to TRBJ1-2; TRBD1 aligns across 10 bases. The junction had 4 bases not matched to a gene; V was cut back by 0 bases and J by 0 bases. There are 16 residues in the CDR3. Germline V gene lookup returns CDR1 DFQATT and CDR2 SNEGSKA (reference sequence). The CDR3, as DNA: TGCAGTGCTAGAGAGGACAGGGGGAAGTCTAACTATGGCTACACCTTC. This sequence encodes CSAREDRGKSNYGYTF.

The V call is TRBV18, the J call TRBJ1-2; D is possibly TRBD1 (5 bases). The germline CDR1 and CDR2 sequences are KGHSH and LQKENI. The CDR3 totals 16 residues. V was cut by 3 bases and J by 8 bases, with 22 bases left in between. The CDR3 here is CASSPEDPGRVGGYTF. Here the CDR3 DNA reads TGTGCCAGCTCACCGGAAGATCCAGGGCGGGTTGGAGGCTACACCTTC.

The sample holds many counts of this clonotype. V and J are TRBV28 and TRBJ2-5, with 12 bases fitting TRBD2. Looked up from germline, CDR1 is MDHEN and CDR2 is SYDVKM. The CDR3 consists of 20 residues. The V gene end was trimmed by 5 bases and the J gene end by 2 bases; junction bases not matched to a gene: 18. CDR3 residues: CASSPSFRLAGAVPQETQYF. DNA for the CDR3: TGTGCCAGCAGTCCCTCCTTCCGACTAGCGGGAGCCGTGCCACAAGAGACCCAGTACTTC.

This clonotype was picked up a small number of times. This sequence joins TRBV20-1 and TRBJ2-4, with a weak D call TRBD1 (5 bases). Trimming shortened V by 5 bases and J by 2 bases, and 22 bases separated the two germline ends. Germline CDR1 reads DFQATT; CDR2 reads SNEGSKA (reference sequence). The CDR3 totals 17 residues. The CDR3 reads CSAPAPGKTSTKNIQYF. CDR3 sequence (DNA): TGCAGTGCTCCGGCTCCAGGGAAAACTTCGACCAAAAACATTCAGTACTTC.